A selection of T cell receptor beta chains follows, all from one sample in a study of memory CD4+ T cells and cytomegalovirus serostatus. Sequencing used immunoSEQ multiplex PCR; TCRdb keeps in-frame clones, though not all of them. Among approximately 61,000 clones listed, 80% to 85% were seen once. Sequencing was carried out using memory CD4+ T cells from blood. These receptors came from an adult in good health and CMV-seronegative. CDR3s include the opening cysteine and the closing phenylalanine or tryptophan. Each record gives: CDR3 length, J gene, clone size, V gene, D gene, CDR3 DNA, CDR3 protein. D genes are given only for firm matches. Only part of the rows carry a size: once, few, many, or a class if the clone is expanded.

len: 14; j_gene: TRBJ2-3; abundance: .; v_gene: TRBV18; d_gene: .; CDR3nt: TGTGCCAGCTCACTTTATCATAGCACAGATACGCAGTATTTT; CDR3aa: CASSLYHSTDTQYF
len: 13; j_gene: TRBJ2-5; abundance: .; v_gene: TRBV15; d_gene: .; CDR3nt: TGTGCCACCAGCAGAGACAGGGGAGAGACCCAGTACTTC; CDR3aa: CATSRDRGETQYF
len: 12; j_gene: TRBJ1-1; abundance: .; v_gene: TRBV30; d_gene: .; CDR3nt: TGTGCCTGGAGTCGAGCGAACACTGAAGCTTTCTTT; CDR3aa: CAWSRANTEAFF
len: 13; j_gene: TRBJ2-7; abundance: .; v_gene: TRBV30; d_gene: .; CDR3nt: TGTGCCTGGAGTAGTAGCGGCCTCTACGAGCAGTACTTC; CDR3aa: CAWSSSGLYEQYF
len: 13; j_gene: TRBJ2-5; abundance: .; v_gene: TRBV5-1; d_gene: .; CDR3nt: TGCGCCAGCAGCTTTACCTCAGGGGAGACCCAGTACTTC; CDR3aa: CASSFTSGETQYF
len: 14; j_gene: TRBJ1-1; abundance: medium-sized; v_gene: TRBV30; d_gene: .; CDR3nt: TGTGCCTGGAGTGTCCTTCCGGGGAACACTGAAGCTTTCTTT; CDR3aa: CAWSVLPGNTEAFF
len: 15; j_gene: TRBJ2-3; abundance: .; v_gene: TRBV6-6; d_gene: .; CDR3nt: TGTGCCAGCGGAAAAGGGACCTATAGCACAGATACGCAGTATTTT; CDR3aa: CASGKGTYSTDTQYF
len: 14; j_gene: TRBJ1-1; abundance: .; v_gene: TRBV30; d_gene: TRBD1; CDR3nt: TGTGCCTGGAGTTACAGGGGTTTTAGGACTGAAGCTTTCTTT; CDR3aa: CAWSYRGFRTEAFF
len: 14; j_gene: TRBJ1-1; abundance: few; v_gene: TRBV30; d_gene: TRBD1; CDR3nt: TGTGCCTGGACGGGACAGCTCTTTAACACTGAAGCTTTCTTT; CDR3aa: CAWTGQLFNTEAFF
len: 13; j_gene: TRBJ1-6; abundance: few; v_gene: TRBV6-5; d_gene: TRBD1; CDR3nt: TGTGCCAGCACGTCAGGGGGTGATTCACCCCTCCACTTT; CDR3aa: CASTSGGDSPLHF
len: 19; j_gene: TRBJ2-7; abundance: .; v_gene: TRBV4-1; d_gene: TRBD2; CDR3nt: TGCGCCAGCAGCCAAGTTGACCTAGCGGGAGGGCCAGGGCGCTACGAGCAGTACTTC; CDR3aa: CASSQVDLAGGPGRYEQYF
len: 14; j_gene: TRBJ2-1; abundance: .; v_gene: TRBV5-1; d_gene: .; CDR3nt: TGCGCCAGCAGCACCTTATCCCTCCTTAATGAGCAGTTCTTC; CDR3aa: CASSTLSLLNEQFF
len: 14; j_gene: TRBJ1-1; abundance: .; v_gene: TRBV6-4; d_gene: .; CDR3nt: TGTGCCAGCAGTGACTCGAGTCGCGGCACTGAAGCTTTCTTT; CDR3aa: CASSDSSRGTEAFF
len: 12; j_gene: TRBJ1-2; abundance: .; v_gene: TRBV4-1; d_gene: .; CDR3nt: TGCGCCAGCAGCCAAGACAGGGTTGGCTACACCTTC; CDR3aa: CASSQDRVGYTF
len: 14; j_gene: TRBJ1-1; abundance: .; v_gene: TRBV6-6; d_gene: .; CDR3nt: TGTGCCAGCAGTCCTCCAGGGAGACCGCATGAAGCTTTCTTT; CDR3aa: CASSPPGRPHEAFF
len: 12; j_gene: TRBJ1-2; abundance: .; v_gene: TRBV11-1; d_gene: .; CDR3nt: TGTGCCAGCAGCGAGGGGAACTATGGCTACACCTTC; CDR3aa: CASSEGNYGYTF
len: 17; j_gene: TRBJ1-2; abundance: once; v_gene: TRBV10-3; d_gene: .; CDR3nt: TGTGCCATCAGTGGGTCGGCTCGGCAGATAGTTACTTATGGCTACACCTTC; CDR3aa: CAISGSARQIVTYGYTF
len: 13; j_gene: TRBJ2-7; abundance: .; v_gene: TRBV28; d_gene: .; CDR3nt: TGTGCCAGCAGATTGACAGTCTCCTACGAGCAGTACTTC; CDR3aa: CASRLTVSYEQYF
len: 15; j_gene: TRBJ2-3; abundance: .; v_gene: TRBV19; d_gene: TRBD2; CDR3nt: TGTGCCAGTAGTAAACTAGCGGGGGGGCCAGATACGCAGTATTTT; CDR3aa: CASSKLAGGPDTQYF
len: 15; j_gene: TRBJ1-1; abundance: .; v_gene: TRBV18; d_gene: TRBD1; CDR3nt: TGTGCCAGCTCACCAAATGGGAACAGGGGGACTGAAGCTTTCTTT; CDR3aa: CASSPNGNRGTEAFF
len: 12; j_gene: TRBJ2-2; abundance: .; v_gene: TRBV7-2; d_gene: .; CDR3nt: TGTGCCAGCAGCTCAGTCGGCGGGGAGCTGTTTTTT; CDR3aa: CASSSVGGELFF
len: 12; j_gene: TRBJ2-2; abundance: once; v_gene: TRBV27; d_gene: .; CDR3nt: TGTGCCCCCCAGACGGCAACCGGGGAGCTGTTTTTT; CDR3aa: CAPQTATGELFF
len: 15; j_gene: TRBJ2-3; abundance: .; v_gene: TRBV30; d_gene: .; CDR3nt: TGTGCCTGGAGTGGAGACCATAGGCCCACAGATACGCAGTATTTT; CDR3aa: CAWSGDHRPTDTQYF
len: 14; j_gene: TRBJ2-3; abundance: few; v_gene: TRBV9; d_gene: TRBD1; CDR3nt: TGTGCCAGCAGCCCACAGGGGAACACAGATACGCAGTATTTT; CDR3aa: CASSPQGNTDTQYF
len: 14; j_gene: TRBJ2-3; abundance: .; v_gene: TRBV4-1; d_gene: TRBD2; CDR3nt: TGCGCCAGCGGGGGGGGGTCGCGCACAGATACGCAGTATTTT; CDR3aa: CASGGGSRTDTQYF
len: 15; j_gene: TRBJ2-3; abundance: .; v_gene: TRBV7-9; d_gene: .; CDR3nt: TGTGCCGATACTTTGGGGGGCGACCTCACAGATACGCAGTATTTT; CDR3aa: CADTLGGDLTDTQYF
len: 16; j_gene: TRBJ1-4; abundance: .; v_gene: TRBV28; d_gene: TRBD1; CDR3nt: TGTGCCAGCAGCACCGCCCGACAGGGAAGGAATGAAAAACTGTTTTTT; CDR3aa: CASSTARQGRNEKLFF
len: 13; j_gene: TRBJ1-4; abundance: .; v_gene: TRBV6-1; d_gene: .; CDR3nt: TGTGCCAGTGGAGGGGGACTAGGTGAAAAACTGTTTTTT; CDR3aa: CASGGGLGEKLFF
len: 16; j_gene: TRBJ1-1; abundance: .; v_gene: TRBV5-5; d_gene: TRBD1; CDR3nt: TGTGCCAGCAGTCCGAAGTACAGGGGGCAGGCCGCTGAAGCTTTCTTT; CDR3aa: CASSPKYRGQAAEAFF
len: 16; j_gene: TRBJ2-1; abundance: few; v_gene: TRBV5-4; d_gene: TRBD2; CDR3nt: TGTGCCAGCAGCTTGGGCCGGGCGGGGGGCTACAATGAGCAGTTCTTC; CDR3aa: CASSLGRAGGYNEQFF
len: 16; j_gene: TRBJ2-3; abundance: .; v_gene: TRBV9; d_gene: TRBD1; CDR3nt: TGTGCCAGCAGCACAACCGGGACAGCCAACACAGATACGCAGTATTTT; CDR3aa: CASSTTGTANTDTQYF
len: 16; j_gene: TRBJ2-5; abundance: .; v_gene: TRBV9; d_gene: .; CDR3nt: TGTGCCAGCAGCGTAGGACTTGACACCAGACAAGAGACCCAGTACTTC; CDR3aa: CASSVGLDTRQETQYF
len: 14; j_gene: TRBJ2-1; abundance: .; v_gene: TRBV6-1; d_gene: .; CDR3nt: TGTGCCAGCACCCAGCACGGCCGGGGCAATGAGCAGTTCTTC; CDR3aa: CASTQHGRGNEQFF
len: 12; j_gene: TRBJ2-7; abundance: .; v_gene: TRBV21-1; d_gene: .; CDR3nt: TGTGCCAGCCAATCTTCTATCTACGAGCAGTACTTC; CDR3aa: CASQSSIYEQYF
len: 13; j_gene: TRBJ1-6; abundance: .; v_gene: TRBV2; d_gene: .; CDR3nt: TGTGCCAGCAGAGGGTCGGGGTTGACACCCCTCCACTTT; CDR3aa: CASRGSGLTPLHF
len: 12; j_gene: TRBJ2-1; abundance: once; v_gene: TRBV10-2; d_gene: .; CDR3nt: TGCGCCAGCACCAATGGGGCTACTGAGCAGTTCTTC; CDR3aa: CASTNGATEQFF
len: 14; j_gene: TRBJ1-4; abundance: .; v_gene: TRBV27; d_gene: .; CDR3nt: TGTGCCAGCAGTTTGGCGGGGTTTAATGAAAAACTGTTTTTT; CDR3aa: CASSLAGFNEKLFF
len: 15; j_gene: TRBJ2-6; abundance: once; v_gene: TRBV28; d_gene: .; CDR3nt: TGTGCCAGCAGTCGAGGCCTGGGTGGGGCCAACGTCCTGACTTTC; CDR3aa: CASSRGLGGANVLTF
len: 14; j_gene: TRBJ1-4; abundance: .; v_gene: TRBV19; d_gene: .; CDR3nt: TGTGCCAGTAAGCTCCAGGGCTCTGGAGAAAAACTGTTTTTT; CDR3aa: CASKLQGSGEKLFF
len: 14; j_gene: TRBJ2-7; abundance: .; v_gene: TRBV28; d_gene: TRBD1; CDR3nt: TGTGCCAGCAGTTTAACACAGGGGGTCTACGAGCAGTACTTC; CDR3aa: CASSLTQGVYEQYF
len: 15; j_gene: TRBJ1-2; abundance: .; v_gene: TRBV6-1; d_gene: .; CDR3nt: TGTGCCAGCGGAGCAGGGGACCTCGCTAACTATGGCTACACCTTC; CDR3aa: CASGAGDLANYGYTF
len: 15; j_gene: TRBJ1-2; abundance: .; v_gene: TRBV25-1; d_gene: .; CDR3nt: TGTGCCAGCAGTGCGGGGTACAACGCTAACTATGGCTACACCTTC; CDR3aa: CASSAGYNANYGYTF
len: 16; j_gene: TRBJ1-5; abundance: .; v_gene: TRBV18; d_gene: .; CDR3nt: TGTGCCAGCTCCCCCCAGGGTGGGAATCGCAATCAGCCCCAGCATTTT; CDR3aa: CASSPQGGNRNQPQHF
len: 13; j_gene: TRBJ1-5; abundance: .; v_gene: TRBV5-8; d_gene: .; CDR3nt: TGTGCCAGCAGCTTGGGGGGGAGTCAGCCCCAGCATTTT; CDR3aa: CASSLGGSQPQHF
len: 17; j_gene: TRBJ2-6; abundance: .; v_gene: TRBV5-1; d_gene: .; CDR3nt: TGCGCCAGCAGCTTGGGTGGCGGGGCGGTGGGGGCCAACGTCCTGACTTTC; CDR3aa: CASSLGGGAVGANVLTF
len: 15; j_gene: TRBJ2-5; abundance: .; v_gene: TRBV18; d_gene: TRBD1; CDR3nt: TGTGCCAGCTCACCGGGCCAGGGGGCAGGAGAGACCCAGTACTTC; CDR3aa: CASSPGQGAGETQYF
len: 15; j_gene: TRBJ2-7; abundance: .; v_gene: TRBV2; d_gene: .; CDR3nt: TGTGCCAGCCTACGGGGGCAGGCGTTCTCCTACGAGCAGTACTTC; CDR3aa: CASLRGQAFSYEQYF
len: 15; j_gene: TRBJ1-4; abundance: .; v_gene: TRBV2; d_gene: .; CDR3nt: TGTGCCAGCAATAGGAGGGGGATGACTAATGAAAAACTGTTTTTT; CDR3aa: CASNRRGMTNEKLFF
len: 14; j_gene: TRBJ2-7; abundance: .; v_gene: TRBV9; d_gene: TRBD2; CDR3nt: TGTGCCAGCAGCCCCCGGGAGGGCTCCTACGAGCAGTACTTC; CDR3aa: CASSPREGSYEQYF
len: 17; j_gene: TRBJ2-5; abundance: .; v_gene: TRBV2; d_gene: .; CDR3nt: TGTGCCAGCAGTGAAAGCAGCACGGCAGGTGGCCAAGAGACCCAGTACTTC; CDR3aa: CASSESSTAGGQETQYF